A selection of T cell receptor beta chains follows, all from one sample in a study of cytotoxic CD8 clonotypes in ibrutinib-treated CLL. The data were produced by immunoSEQ multiplex PCR, yet TCRdb's version contains in-frame clones alone and is incomplete. The profile shows 49,000 or so clones, approximately 50% of them singletons. The sequenced sample was PBMCs, obtained after 12 months of ibrutinib treatment. The receptors shown here come from a human donor with chronic lymphocytic leukemia. Each CDR3 is given with its conserved first and last residue. The order of the fields is J gene, D gene, clone size, V gene, CDR3 protein, CDR3 DNA. A D gene is named only where the DNA matches it firmly. The size of a clone is reported for some rows only, either as once, few or many, or as a class for expanded clones.

j_call: TRBJ1-2
d_call: -
clone_size: many
v_call: TRBV9
cdr3_aa: CASSVDGYGYTF
cdr3_nt: TGTGCCAGCAGCGTAGATGGCTATGGCTACACCTTC

j_call: TRBJ1-6
d_call: -
clone_size: -
v_call: TRBV6-1
cdr3_aa: CASSVARNSPLHF
cdr3_nt: TGTGCCAGCAGTGTTGCTCGTAATTCACCCCTCCACTTT

j_call: TRBJ1-2
d_call: TRBD1
clone_size: many
v_call: TRBV2
cdr3_aa: CASQLEKTGPGYTF
cdr3_nt: TGTGCCAGCCAACTCGAGAAGACAGGGCCCGGCTACACCTTC

j_call: TRBJ2-7
d_call: TRBD2
clone_size: -
v_call: TRBV28
cdr3_aa: CASIGTSGRVKSYEQYF
cdr3_nt: TGTGCCAGCATCGGGACTAGCGGGAGAGTGAAATCCTACGAGCAGTACTTC

j_call: TRBJ1-1
d_call: TRBD1
clone_size: medium-sized
v_call: TRBV7-6
cdr3_aa: CASSSGQANTEAFF
cdr3_nt: TGTGCCAGCAGCTCGGGACAGGCTAACACTGAAGCTTTCTTT

j_call: TRBJ2-7
d_call: -
clone_size: -
v_call: TRBV5-6
cdr3_aa: CASSLSGTSYEQYF
cdr3_nt: TGTGCCAGCAGCTTGTCCGGGACTTCCTACGAGCAGTACTTC

j_call: TRBJ2-1
d_call: TRBD2
clone_size: -
v_call: TRBV28
cdr3_aa: CASSSSSGRSDEQFF
cdr3_nt: TGTGCCAGCAGTTCGTCTAGCGGGAGGAGCGATGAGCAGTTCTTC

j_call: TRBJ2-3
d_call: -
clone_size: -
v_call: TRBV2
cdr3_aa: CASSNGGITDTQYF
cdr3_nt: TGTGCCAGCAGTAATGGAGGGATCACAGATACGCAGTATTTT

j_call: TRBJ1-4
d_call: -
clone_size: -
v_call: TRBV18
cdr3_aa: CASSPGFGARNEKLFF
cdr3_nt: TGTGCCAGCTCACCAGGGTTCGGGGCCCGGAATGAAAAACTGTTTTTT

j_call: TRBJ1-5
d_call: TRBD1
clone_size: -
v_call: TRBV10-2
cdr3_aa: CASSISGTAEHF
cdr3_nt: TGCGCCAGCAGCATTTCCGGGACAGCCGAACATTTT

j_call: TRBJ2-1
d_call: -
clone_size: -
v_call: TRBV14
cdr3_aa: CASSQGLNNEQFF
cdr3_nt: TGTGCCAGCAGCCAAGGGCTGAACAATGAGCAGTTCTTC

j_call: TRBJ2-2
d_call: -
clone_size: few
v_call: TRBV20-1
cdr3_aa: CSARVRGELFF
cdr3_nt: TGCAGTGCTAGAGTACGCGGGGAGCTGTTTTTT

j_call: TRBJ2-1
d_call: -
clone_size: -
v_call: TRBV5-1
cdr3_aa: CASSLAGPGQQFF
cdr3_nt: TGCGCCAGCAGCTTGGCCGGCCCAGGACAGCAGTTCTTC

j_call: TRBJ1-1
d_call: -
clone_size: -
v_call: TRBV7-9
cdr3_aa: CASSLTDSPEAFF
cdr3_nt: TGTGCCAGCAGCTTAACAGATTCCCCTGAAGCTTTCTTT

j_call: TRBJ1-2
d_call: TRBD1
clone_size: many
v_call: TRBV4-1
cdr3_aa: CASSATGVVGGYTF
cdr3_nt: TGCGCCAGCAGCGCGACAGGGGTAGTTGGGGGCTACACCTTC

j_call: TRBJ2-7
d_call: TRBD1
clone_size: many
v_call: TRBV27
cdr3_aa: CASGLPGQGNNEQYF
cdr3_nt: TGTGCCAGCGGACTTCCGGGACAGGGTAATAACGAGCAGTACTTC

j_call: TRBJ1-1
d_call: TRBD1
clone_size: few
v_call: TRBV25-1
cdr3_aa: CASSVTGTGNTEAFF
cdr3_nt: TGTGCCAGCAGTGTAACCGGGACAGGGAACACTGAAGCTTTCTTT

j_call: TRBJ1-1
d_call: -
clone_size: -
v_call: TRBV9
cdr3_aa: CASSPLGGGAFF
cdr3_nt: TGTGCCAGCAGCCCGCTCGGTGGTGGAGCTTTCTTT

j_call: TRBJ2-7
d_call: TRBD2
clone_size: -
v_call: TRBV4-1
cdr3_aa: CASSQDRGLAGGYEQYF
cdr3_nt: TGCGCCAGCAGCCAAGATCGCGGACTAGCGGGCGGCTACGAGCAGTACTTC

j_call: TRBJ2-5
d_call: -
clone_size: -
v_call: TRBV28
cdr3_aa: CASSPPLGPQETQYF
cdr3_nt: TGTGCCAGCAGTCCCCCCCTAGGACCCCAAGAGACCCAGTACTTC

j_call: TRBJ2-5
d_call: -
clone_size: -
v_call: TRBV4-2
cdr3_aa: CASSYKETQYF
cdr3_nt: TGTGCCAGCAGCTACAAAGAGACCCAGTACTTC

j_call: TRBJ1-1
d_call: -
clone_size: -
v_call: TRBV2
cdr3_aa: CASSEEGRGISTEAFF
cdr3_nt: TGTGCCAGCAGTGAAGAAGGGAGGGGTATAAGCACTGAAGCTTTCTTT

j_call: TRBJ2-1
d_call: -
clone_size: few
v_call: TRBV29-1
cdr3_aa: CSVQGSSYNEQFF
cdr3_nt: TGCAGCGTTCAGGGGAGCTCCTACAATGAGCAGTTCTTC

j_call: TRBJ2-6
d_call: TRBD1
clone_size: once
v_call: TRBV11-1
cdr3_aa: CASSSGQENVLTF
cdr3_nt: TGTGCCAGCAGCTCGGGACAGGAAAACGTCCTGACTTTC

j_call: TRBJ1-1
d_call: -
clone_size: once
v_call: TRBV6-6
cdr3_aa: CASSRQSGRQNTEAFF
cdr3_nt: TGTGCCAGCAGTCGACAAAGCGGACGTCAGAACACTGAAGCTTTCTTT

j_call: TRBJ2-7
d_call: TRBD1
clone_size: many
v_call: TRBV30
cdr3_aa: CAWNRGYEQYF
cdr3_nt: TGTGCCTGGAACAGGGGATACGAGCAGTACTTC

j_call: TRBJ1-1
d_call: -
clone_size: -
v_call: TRBV19
cdr3_aa: CASREMTVETEAFF
cdr3_nt: TGTGCCAGTAGGGAGATGACAGTAGAGACTGAAGCTTTCTTT

j_call: TRBJ2-3
d_call: TRBD1
clone_size: few
v_call: TRBV27
cdr3_aa: CASSARQGADTQYF
cdr3_nt: TGTGCCAGCAGTGCCAGACAGGGGGCAGATACGCAGTATTTT

j_call: TRBJ1-3
d_call: -
clone_size: -
v_call: TRBV27
cdr3_aa: CASSPQGPSSGNTIYF
cdr3_nt: TGTGCCAGCAGTCCGCAGGGGCCAAGCTCTGGAAACACCATATATTTT

j_call: TRBJ2-1
d_call: -
clone_size: few
v_call: TRBV11-3
cdr3_aa: CASSLDPGEHNEQFF
cdr3_nt: TGTGCCAGCAGCTTAGACCCGGGAGAACACAATGAGCAGTTCTTC

j_call: TRBJ2-7
d_call: -
clone_size: medium-sized
v_call: TRBV10-3
cdr3_aa: CAIRSPVYEQYF
cdr3_nt: TGTGCCATCAGATCTCCCGTCTACGAGCAGTACTTC

j_call: TRBJ1-2
d_call: -
clone_size: many
v_call: TRBV28
cdr3_aa: CASSLSPRGGYGYTF
cdr3_nt: TGTGCCAGCAGTTTATCTCCCAGGGGTGGCTATGGCTACACCTTC

j_call: TRBJ2-3
d_call: TRBD1
clone_size: once
v_call: TRBV5-1
cdr3_aa: CASSTGQGADTQYF
cdr3_nt: TGCGCCAGCAGCACGGGACAGGGTGCAGATACGCAGTATTTT

j_call: TRBJ2-1
d_call: TRBD2
clone_size: -
v_call: TRBV27
cdr3_aa: CASSWSGLAGEQFF
cdr3_nt: TGTGCCAGCAGTTGGTCGGGACTAGCAGGTGAGCAGTTCTTC

j_call: TRBJ2-3
d_call: -
clone_size: -
v_call: TRBV27
cdr3_aa: CASRPGPTDTQYF
cdr3_nt: TGTGCCAGCAGACCTGGACCCACAGATACGCAGTATTTT

j_call: TRBJ1-3
d_call: -
clone_size: few
v_call: TRBV6-6
cdr3_aa: CATSTPSSGNTIYF
cdr3_nt: TGTGCCACCTCGACACCGAGCTCTGGAAACACCATATATTTT

j_call: TRBJ1-1
d_call: -
clone_size: -
v_call: TRBV28
cdr3_aa: CASSRAVSTEAFF
cdr3_nt: TGTGCCAGCAGTCGAGCCGTCAGCACTGAAGCTTTCTTT

j_call: TRBJ2-5
d_call: -
clone_size: -
v_call: TRBV18
cdr3_aa: CASSPRAEGRETQYF
cdr3_nt: TGTGCCAGCTCCCCAAGAGCGGAGGGGAGAGAGACCCAGTACTTC

j_call: TRBJ2-3
d_call: -
clone_size: -
v_call: TRBV6-1
cdr3_aa: CASSWGTDTQYF
cdr3_nt: TGTGCCAGCAGTTGGGGCACAGATACGCAGTATTTT

j_call: TRBJ1-3
d_call: TRBD1
clone_size: -
v_call: TRBV30
cdr3_aa: CAWRKNRDRAGNTIYF
cdr3_nt: TGTGCCTGGAGAAAAAACCGGGACAGGGCTGGAAACACCATATATTTT

j_call: TRBJ2-7
d_call: TRBD2
clone_size: -
v_call: TRBV11-2
cdr3_aa: CASSSGTSGIGQYF
cdr3_nt: TGTGCCAGCAGCTCCGGGACTAGCGGGATCGGGCAGTACTTC

j_call: TRBJ2-7
d_call: -
clone_size: -
v_call: TRBV28
cdr3_aa: CASSPFSAGPYEQYF
cdr3_nt: TGTGCCAGCAGTCCCTTCTCAGCAGGTCCCTACGAGCAGTACTTC

j_call: TRBJ1-2
d_call: -
clone_size: -
v_call: TRBV11-2
cdr3_aa: CASSLDLGDGYTF
cdr3_nt: TGTGCCAGCAGCTTAGATCTCGGAGATGGCTACACCTTC

j_call: TRBJ2-7
d_call: TRBD2
clone_size: -
v_call: TRBV6-1
cdr3_aa: CASSGTSGRREQYF
cdr3_nt: TGTGCCAGCAGTGGGACTAGCGGGAGGCGCGAGCAGTACTTC

j_call: TRBJ2-5
d_call: -
clone_size: -
v_call: TRBV2
cdr3_aa: CASSPDRQETQYF
cdr3_nt: TGTGCCAGCAGTCCTGACAGACAAGAGACCCAGTACTTC

j_call: TRBJ2-5
d_call: TRBD2
clone_size: -
v_call: TRBV7-3
cdr3_aa: CASSLTGLAGEAQYF
cdr3_nt: TGTGCCAGCAGCTTAACCGGACTAGCGGGAGAAGCCCAGTACTTC

j_call: TRBJ1-1
d_call: -
clone_size: -
v_call: TRBV2
cdr3_aa: CASSRSLNTEAFF
cdr3_nt: TGTGCCAGCAGTAGGTCCCTGAACACTGAAGCTTTCTTT